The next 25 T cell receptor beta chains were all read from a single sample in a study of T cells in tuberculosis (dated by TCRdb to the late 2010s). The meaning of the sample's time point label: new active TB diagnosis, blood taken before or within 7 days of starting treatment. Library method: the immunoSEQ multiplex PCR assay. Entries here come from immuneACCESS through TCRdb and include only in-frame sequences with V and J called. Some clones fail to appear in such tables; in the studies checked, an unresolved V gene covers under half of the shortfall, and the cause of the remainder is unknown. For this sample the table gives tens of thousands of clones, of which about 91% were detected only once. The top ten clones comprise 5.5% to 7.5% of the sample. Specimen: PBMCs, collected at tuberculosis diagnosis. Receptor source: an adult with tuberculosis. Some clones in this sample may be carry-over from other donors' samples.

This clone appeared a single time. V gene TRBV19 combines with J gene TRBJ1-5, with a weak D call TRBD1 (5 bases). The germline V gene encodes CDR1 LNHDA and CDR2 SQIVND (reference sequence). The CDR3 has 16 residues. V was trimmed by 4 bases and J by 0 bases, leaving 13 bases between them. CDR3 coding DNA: TGTGCCAGTAGTAACCAGGGATGGAATAGCAATCAGCCCCAGCATTTT. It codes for CASSNQGWNSNQPQHF.

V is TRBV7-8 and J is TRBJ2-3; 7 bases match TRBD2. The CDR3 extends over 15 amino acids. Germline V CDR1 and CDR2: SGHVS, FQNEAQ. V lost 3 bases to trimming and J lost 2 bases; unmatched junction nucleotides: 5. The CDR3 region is CASSFSGTNTDTQYF. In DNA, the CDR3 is TGTGCCAGCAGCTTCAGCGGGACTAACACAGATACGCAGTATTTT. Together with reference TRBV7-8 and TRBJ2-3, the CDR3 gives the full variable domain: GAGVSQSPRYKVAKRGQDVALRCDPISGHVSLFWYQQALGQGPEFLTYFQNEAQLDKSGLPSDRFFAERPEGSVSTLKIQRTQQEDSAVYLCASSFSGTNTDTQYFGPGTRLTVL.

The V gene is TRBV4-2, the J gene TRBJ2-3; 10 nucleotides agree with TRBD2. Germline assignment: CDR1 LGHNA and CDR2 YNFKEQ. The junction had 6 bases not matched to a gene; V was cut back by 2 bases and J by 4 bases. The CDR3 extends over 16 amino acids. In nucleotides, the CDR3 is TGTGCCAGCAGCCAACTAGCGGGAGAGCCCCCAGATACGCAGTATTTT. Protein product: CASSQLAGEPPDTQYF.

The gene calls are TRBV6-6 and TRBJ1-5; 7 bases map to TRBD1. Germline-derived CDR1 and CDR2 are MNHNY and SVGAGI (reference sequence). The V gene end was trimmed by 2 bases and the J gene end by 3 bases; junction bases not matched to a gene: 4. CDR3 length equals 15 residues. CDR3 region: CASSYLQGSNQPQHF. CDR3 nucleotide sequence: TGTGCCAGCAGTTACCTACAGGGGTCCAATCAGCCCCAGCATTTT.

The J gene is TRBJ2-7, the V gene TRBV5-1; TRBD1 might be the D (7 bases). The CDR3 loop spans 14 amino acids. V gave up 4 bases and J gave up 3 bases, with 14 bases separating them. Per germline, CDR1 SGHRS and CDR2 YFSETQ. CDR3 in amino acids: CASSPRDRLYEQYF. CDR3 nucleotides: TGCGCCAGCAGCCCGCGGGACAGACTCTACGAGCAGTACTTC.

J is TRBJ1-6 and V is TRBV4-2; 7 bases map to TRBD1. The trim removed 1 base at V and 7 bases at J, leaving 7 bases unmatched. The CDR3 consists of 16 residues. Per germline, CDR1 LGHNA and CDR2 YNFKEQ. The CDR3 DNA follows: TGTGCCAGCAGCCAAGGCGTAGGGGGCGACAATTCACCCCTCCACTTT. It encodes CASSQGVGGDNSPLHF.

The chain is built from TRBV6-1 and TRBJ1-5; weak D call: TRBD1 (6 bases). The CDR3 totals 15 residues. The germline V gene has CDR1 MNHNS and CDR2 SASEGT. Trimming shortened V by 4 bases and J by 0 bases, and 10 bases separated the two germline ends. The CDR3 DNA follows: TGTGCCAGCAGTGGGGGGCAGCCTAGCAATCAGCCCCAGCATTTT. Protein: CASSGGQPSNQPQHF.

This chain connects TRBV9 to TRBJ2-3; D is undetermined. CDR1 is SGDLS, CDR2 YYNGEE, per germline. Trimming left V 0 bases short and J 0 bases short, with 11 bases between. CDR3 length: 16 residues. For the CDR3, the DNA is TGTGCCAGCAGCGTAGAAGGCGGTCCTAGCACAGATACGCAGTATTTT. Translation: CASSVEGGPSTDTQYF.

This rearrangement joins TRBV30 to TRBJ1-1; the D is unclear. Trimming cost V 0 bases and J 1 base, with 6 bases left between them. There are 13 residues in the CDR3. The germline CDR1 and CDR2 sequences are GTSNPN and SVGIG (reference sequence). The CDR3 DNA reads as TGTGCCTGGAGTGTACAACCGAACACTGAAGCTTTCTTT. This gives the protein CAWSVQPNTEAFF. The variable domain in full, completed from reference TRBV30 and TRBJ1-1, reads SQTIHQWPATLVQPVGSPLSLECTVEGTSNPNLYWYRQAAGRGLQLLFYSVGIGQISSEVPQNLSASRPQDRQFILSSKKLLLSDSGFYLCAWSVQPNTEAFFGQGTRLTVV.

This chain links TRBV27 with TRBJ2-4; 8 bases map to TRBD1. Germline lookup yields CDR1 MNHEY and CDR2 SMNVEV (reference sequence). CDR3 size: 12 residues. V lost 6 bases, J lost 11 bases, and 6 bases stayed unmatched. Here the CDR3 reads CASSYRGTVQYF. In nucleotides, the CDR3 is TGTGCCAGCAGCTACAGGGGGACGGTTCAGTACTTC.

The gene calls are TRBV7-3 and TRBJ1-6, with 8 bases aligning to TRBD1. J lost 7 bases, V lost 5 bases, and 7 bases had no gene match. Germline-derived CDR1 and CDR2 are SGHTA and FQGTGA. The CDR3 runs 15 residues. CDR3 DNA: TGTGCCAGCAGCCTCGGGACAGGACGAAATTCACCCCTCCACTTT. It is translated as CASSLGTGRNSPLHF.

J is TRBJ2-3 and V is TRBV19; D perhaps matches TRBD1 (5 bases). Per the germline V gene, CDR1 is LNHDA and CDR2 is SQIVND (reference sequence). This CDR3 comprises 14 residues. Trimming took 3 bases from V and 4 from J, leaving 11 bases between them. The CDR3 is CASSINPGPDTQYF. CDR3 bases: TGTGCCAGTAGTATTAACCCAGGGCCAGATACGCAGTATTTT.

CDR3 in DNA: TGTGCCAGCACTGCACGGAGCCTGGGTGGCTACACCTTC. This translates into CASTARSLGGYTF. V is TRBV19 and J is TRBJ1-2; D is ambiguous. CDR1 is LNHDA and CDR2 is SQIVND in the germline V gene (reference sequence). The CDR3 runs to 13 residues. The V gene lost 9 bases and the J gene lost 7 bases, with 18 bases spanning the gap.

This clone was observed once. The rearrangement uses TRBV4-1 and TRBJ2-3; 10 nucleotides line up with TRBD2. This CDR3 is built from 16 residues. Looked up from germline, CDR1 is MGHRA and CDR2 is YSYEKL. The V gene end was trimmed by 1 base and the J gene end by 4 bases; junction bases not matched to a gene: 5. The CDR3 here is CASSQVLAGGADTQYF. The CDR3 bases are TGCGCCAGCAGCCAAGTGTTAGCGGGGGGCGCAGATACGCAGTATTTT.

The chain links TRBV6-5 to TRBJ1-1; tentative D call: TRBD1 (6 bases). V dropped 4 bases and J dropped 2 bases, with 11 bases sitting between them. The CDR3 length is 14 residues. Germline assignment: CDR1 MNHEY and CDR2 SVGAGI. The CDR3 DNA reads TGTGCCAGCAGTTCAGGACAGATTAACACTGAAGCTTTCTTT. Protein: CASSSGQINTEAFF.

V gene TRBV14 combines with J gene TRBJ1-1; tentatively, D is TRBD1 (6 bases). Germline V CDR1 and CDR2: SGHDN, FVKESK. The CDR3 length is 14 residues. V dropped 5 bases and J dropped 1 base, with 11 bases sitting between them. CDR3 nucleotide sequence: TGTGCCAGCAGCTTCCAGGGGAGGAACACTGAAGCTTTCTTT. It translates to CASSFQGRNTEAFF.

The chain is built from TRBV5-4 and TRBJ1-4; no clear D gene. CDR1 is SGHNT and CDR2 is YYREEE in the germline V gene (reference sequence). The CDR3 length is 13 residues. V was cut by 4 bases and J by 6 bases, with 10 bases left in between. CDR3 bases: TGTGCCAGCAGCAGAAGCCAGGATGAAAAACTGTTTTTT. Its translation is CASSRSQDEKLFF. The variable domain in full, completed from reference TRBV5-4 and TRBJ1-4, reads ETGVTQSPTHLIKTRGQQVTLRCSSQSGHNTVSWYQQALGQGPQFIFQYYREEENGRGNFPPRFSGLQFPNYSSELNVNALELDDSALYLCASSRSQDEKLFFGSGTQLSVL.

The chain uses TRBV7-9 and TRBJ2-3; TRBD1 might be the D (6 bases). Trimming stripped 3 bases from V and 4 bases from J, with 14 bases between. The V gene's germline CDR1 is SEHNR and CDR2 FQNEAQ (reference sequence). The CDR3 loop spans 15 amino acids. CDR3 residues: CASSFHRDISDTQYF. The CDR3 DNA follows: TGTGCCAGCAGCTTTCACCGGGACATCTCAGATACGCAGTATTTT.

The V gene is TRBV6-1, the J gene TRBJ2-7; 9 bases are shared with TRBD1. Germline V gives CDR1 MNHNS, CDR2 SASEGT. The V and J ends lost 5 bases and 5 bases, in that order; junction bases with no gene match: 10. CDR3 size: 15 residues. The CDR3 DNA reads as TGTGCCAGCAGTCCCTCTGGACAGGGGAAGAACGAGCAGTACTTC. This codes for CASSPSGQGKNEQYF.

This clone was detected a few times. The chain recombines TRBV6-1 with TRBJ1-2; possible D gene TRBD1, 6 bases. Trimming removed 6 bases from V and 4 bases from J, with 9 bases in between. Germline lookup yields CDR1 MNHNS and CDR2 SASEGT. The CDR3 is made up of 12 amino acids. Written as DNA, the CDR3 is TGTGCCAGCAGAGAACAGGGCTATGGCTACACCTTC. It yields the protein CASREQGYGYTF.

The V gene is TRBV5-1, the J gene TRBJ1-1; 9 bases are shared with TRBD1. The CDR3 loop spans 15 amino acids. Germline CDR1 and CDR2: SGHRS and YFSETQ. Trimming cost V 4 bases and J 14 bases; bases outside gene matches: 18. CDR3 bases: TGCGCCAGCAGCCCGCCAGGACAGGGGCCGCTGACGCCCTTCTTT. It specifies CASSPPGQGPLTPFF.

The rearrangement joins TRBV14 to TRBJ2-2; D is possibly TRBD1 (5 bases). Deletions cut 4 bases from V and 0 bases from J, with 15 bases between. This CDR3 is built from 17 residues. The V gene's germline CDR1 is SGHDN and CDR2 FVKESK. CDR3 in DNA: TGTGCCAGCAGCCTTATAGACAGTTTCGCGAACACCGGGGAGCTGTTTTTT. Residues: CASSLIDSFANTGELFF.

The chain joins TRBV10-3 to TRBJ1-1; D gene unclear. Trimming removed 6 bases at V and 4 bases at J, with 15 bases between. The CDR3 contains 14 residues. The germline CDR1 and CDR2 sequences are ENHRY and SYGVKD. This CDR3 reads CAIRERQMGTEAFF. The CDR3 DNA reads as TGTGCCATCAGAGAGCGACAAATGGGCACTGAAGCTTTCTTT.

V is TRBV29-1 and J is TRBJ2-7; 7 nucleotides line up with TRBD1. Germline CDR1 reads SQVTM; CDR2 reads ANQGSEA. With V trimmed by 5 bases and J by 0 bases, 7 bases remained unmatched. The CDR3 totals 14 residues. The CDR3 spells CSVLGQTSSYEQYF. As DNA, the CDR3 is TGCAGCGTTCTGGGACAGACGAGCTCCTACGAGCAGTACTTC.

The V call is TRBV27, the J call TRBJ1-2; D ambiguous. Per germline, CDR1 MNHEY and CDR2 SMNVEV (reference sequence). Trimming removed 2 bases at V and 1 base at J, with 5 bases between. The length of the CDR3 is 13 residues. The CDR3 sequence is CASSLGRNYGYTF. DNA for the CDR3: TGTGCCAGCAGTTTAGGCCGTAACTATGGCTACACCTTC.